This TCR beta chain was retrieved from a study of shared T cell receptors in the human thymus. CDR1 is MRHNA, CDR2 SNTAGT, per germline. The CDR3 is 18 amino acids. Trimming cost V 6 bases and J 0 bases, with 21 bases left between them. Sequencing was performed with immunoSEQ multiplex PCR; in TCRdb, only in-frame clones are kept and a portion is missing. In the table there are about 380,000 clones, approximately 95% of which are singletons. The V and J genes are TRBV6-4 and TRBJ1-5; TRBD1 is a possible D gene (6 bases). Sample: thymocytes. The receptor comes from a human donor. DNA for the CDR3: TGTGCCAGCAGAGACCAACACAGGGTCCTAATTAGCAATCAGCCCCAGCATTTT. This sequence encodes CASRDQHRVLISNQPQHF.